This T cell receptor (beta chain) emerged from a study of shared clonotypes between healthy human individuals. Findings and caveats of the study: Generally, estimated richness proved larger in naive subsets than it did in memory subsets. Around 5% of naive CD4 clonotypes were common to a handful of donors.

What CD8 memory combined were CD45RO+ cells and CCR7-negative CD45RA+ TemRA cells. This clone has more than one count but fewer than ten. Its antigen remains unknown. Method: immunoSEQ multiplex PCR; TCRdb's copy keeps in-frame clones and lacks some. Of approximately 88,000 clones in the sample, approximately 75% were seen once. This clonotype originated in a young man in good health. Sequenced material: memory CD8+ T cells sorted from blood. The subset was: CD45RO+ cells pooled with CCR7-negative TemRA cells.

Here the CDR3 DNA reads TGTGCCAGTAATCCGGGACAGCGCACCTACGAGCAGTACTTC. It translates to CASNPGQRTYEQYF. The chain links TRBV25-1 to TRBJ2-7; 7 bases fit TRBD1. V shed 9 bases, J shed 2 bases, and the junction held 10 bases outside the gene matches. This CDR3 is 14 amino acids long. Germline-derived CDR1 and CDR2 are MGHDK and SYGVNS.